This passage covers 12 T cell receptor beta chains from one sample sequenced in a study of blood T cell repertoires in COVID-19. Clones were sequenced by immunoSEQ multiplex PCR, and TCRdb holds only the in-frame ones, with some missing. In the table there are some 250,000 clones, roughly nine tenths of which are singletons. The sequenced material came from PBMCs or T cells enriched from blood (not recorded which). The receptors derive from a woman in her thirties with acute COVID-19.

V gene TRBV25-1 combines with J gene TRBJ1-4; 8 positions match TRBD1. CDR3 size: 15 residues. Germline CDR1 is MGHDK and CDR2 is SYGVNS. V lost 9 bases and J lost 8; bases outside the gene matches: 14. CDR3 residues: CASRLTGGEGEKLFF. The CDR3 DNA sequence: TGTGCCAGTCGCCTTACAGGGGGGGAAGGCGAAAAACTGTTTTTT.

The chain links TRBV5-3 to TRBJ1-5; unclear D gene. Being an ORF, TRBV5-3 has a function that is uncertain. Trimming took off 2 bases at V and 5 bases at J, with 8 bases between the two ends. The CDR3 is 13 amino acids. CDR3 loop: CARSFYDHQPQHF. CDR3 DNA sequence: TGTGCCAGAAGCTTCTACGATCATCAGCCCCAGCATTTT.

The chain joins TRBV5-6 to TRBJ1-6, with 8 bases fitting TRBD1. The CDR3 length is 15 residues. V shed 2 bases, J shed 9 bases, and the junction held 7 bases outside the gene matches. Germline CDR1 and CDR2: SGHDT and YYEEEE. CDR3 DNA: TGTGCCAGCAGCTTTCGACAGGGGTTAAGTTCACCCCTCCACTTT. Residues: CASSFRQGLSSPLHF.

DNA of the CDR3: TGTGCCTGGAGGTACGGGGAGGGGGTCTACGAGCAGTACTTC. Translating it yields CAWRYGEGVYEQYF. The chain has TRBV30 and TRBJ2-7; the D gene is possibly TRBD2 (7 bases). Looked up from germline, CDR1 is GTSNPN and CDR2 is SVGIG (reference sequence). The CDR3 is made up of 14 amino acids. V lost 3 bases and J 3 bases, leaving 15 bases between the germline ends.

The V gene is TRBV27, the J gene TRBJ1-1, with D uncertain. This CDR3 contains 13 residues. Trimming removed 3 bases at V and 6 bases at J, with 11 bases between. Germline CDR1 reads MNHEY; CDR2 reads SMNVEV (reference sequence). The CDR3 DNA is TGTGCCAGCAGTTTGGGCCTACTGGCTGAAGCTTTCTTT. Protein sequence: CASSLGLLAEAFF.

As DNA, the CDR3 is TGTGCCAGCAGCTTAGCCATCGGGGGGGGCTCCTACGAGCAGTACTTC. It codes for CASSLAIGGGSYEQYF. The rearrangement links TRBV11-2 to TRBJ2-7; 8 bases are shared with TRBD2. Losses at the gene ends were 1 base for V and 0 bases for J; bases not matched to a gene: 5. This CDR3 has 16 amino acids. CDR1 and CDR2 from the germline V gene are SGHAT and FQNNGV.

This clone has only one observation. This chain connects TRBV20-1 to TRBJ2-7; D might be TRBD1 (5 bases). This CDR3 has 13 residues. Looked up from germline, CDR1 is DFQATT and CDR2 is SNEGSKA (reference sequence). Trimming left V 3 bases short and J 4 bases short, with 13 bases between. The chain's CDR3 is CSASSLGAYEQYF. As DNA, the CDR3 is TGCAGTGCTAGTTCCCTTGGGGCGTACGAGCAGTACTTC.

The V call is TRBV18, the J call TRBJ1-3; D is uncertain. The CDR3 spans 17 residues. CDR1 and CDR2 (germline): KGHSH, LQKENI. V was clipped by 2 bases and J by 0 bases, with 14 bases between them. This CDR3 reads CASSPTAQELSGNTIYF. DNA for the CDR3: TGTGCCAGCTCACCAACTGCGCAGGAACTCTCTGGAAACACCATATATTTT.

This chain connects TRBV7-3 to TRBJ2-2; D perhaps matches TRBD1 (6 bases). The CDR3 length is 14 residues. The V end lost 7 bases, the J end lost 5 bases, and 14 bases lay between the germline ends. Germline CDR1 is SGHTA and CDR2 is FQGTGA. The CDR3: CASTLDSLTGELFF. The CDR3 DNA reads as TGTGCCAGCACCCTGGACAGCCTGACCGGGGAGCTGTTTTTT.

This clone was recorded once. The chain links TRBV10-3 to TRBJ1-1; TRBD1 matches at 11 bases. The CDR3 is made up of 16 amino acids. J lost 0 bases, V lost 5 bases, and 5 bases had no gene match. Germline V gene sequence: CDR1 ENHRY, CDR2 SYGVKD. CDR3 region: CAISNRTGGLNTEAFF. CDR3 in DNA: TGTGCCATCAGTAACAGGACAGGGGGCTTGAACACTGAAGCTTTCTTT.

In this sample, this clone turned up once. The chain couples TRBV6-1 to TRBJ1-1; possibly TRBD1 for D (6 bases). V dropped 2 bases and J dropped 6 bases, with 13 bases sitting between them. The germline gives CDR1 MNHNS, CDR2 SASEGT. This CDR3 is 14 amino acids long. CDR3 in amino acids: CASSETQGTAEAFF. DNA of the CDR3: TGTGCCAGCAGTGAAACCCAGGGGACGGCTGAAGCTTTCTTT.

The chain couples TRBV7-8 to TRBJ2-7; 7 nucleotides match TRBD1. The CDR3 extends over 17 amino acids. V was pared by 5 bases and J by 0 bases, with 13 bases of the junction left unmatched. CDR1 is SGHVS and CDR2 is FQNEAQ in the germline V gene. In DNA, the CDR3 is TGTGCCAGCAGCGTGACTCCGGGACAGAGTTTCTCCTACGAGCAGTACTTC. Protein product: CASSVTPGQSFSYEQYF.